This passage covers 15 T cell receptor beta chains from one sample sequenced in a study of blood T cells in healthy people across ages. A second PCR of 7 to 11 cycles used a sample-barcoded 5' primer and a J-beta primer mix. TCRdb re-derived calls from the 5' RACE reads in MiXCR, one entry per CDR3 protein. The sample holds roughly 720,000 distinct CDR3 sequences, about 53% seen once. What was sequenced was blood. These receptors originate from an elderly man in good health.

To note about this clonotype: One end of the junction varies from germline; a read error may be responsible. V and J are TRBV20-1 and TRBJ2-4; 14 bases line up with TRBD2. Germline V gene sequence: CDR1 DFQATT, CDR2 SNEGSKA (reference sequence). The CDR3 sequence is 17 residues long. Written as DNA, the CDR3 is TGCAGTGCTAGGGGGACTAGCGGGAGCGCCGCCAAAAACATTCGGTACTTC. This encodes CSARGTSGSAAKNIRYF.

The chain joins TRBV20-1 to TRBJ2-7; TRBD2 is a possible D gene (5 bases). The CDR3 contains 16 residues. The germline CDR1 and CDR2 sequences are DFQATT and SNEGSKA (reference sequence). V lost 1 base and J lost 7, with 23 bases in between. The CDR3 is CSARAPRASRLGEQYF. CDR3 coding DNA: TGCAGTGCTAGAGCCCCCCGGGCTAGCCGACTGGGGGAGCAGTACTTC.

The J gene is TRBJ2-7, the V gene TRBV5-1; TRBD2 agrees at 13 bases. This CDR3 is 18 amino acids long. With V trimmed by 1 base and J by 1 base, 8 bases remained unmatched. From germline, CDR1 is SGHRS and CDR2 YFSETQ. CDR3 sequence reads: CASSLTSGRAAPSYEQYF. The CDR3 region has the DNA TGCGCCAGCAGCTTGACTAGCGGGAGGGCGGCTCCATCCTACGAGCAGTACTTC.

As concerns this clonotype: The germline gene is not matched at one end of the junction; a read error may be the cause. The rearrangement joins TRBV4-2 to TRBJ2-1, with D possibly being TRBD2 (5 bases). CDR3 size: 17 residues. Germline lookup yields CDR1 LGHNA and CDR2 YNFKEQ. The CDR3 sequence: CAGSQDRGGPPYNEQFF. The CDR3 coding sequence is TGTGCCGGCAGCCAAGATCGAGGCGGGCCCCCCTACAATGAGCAGTTCTTC.

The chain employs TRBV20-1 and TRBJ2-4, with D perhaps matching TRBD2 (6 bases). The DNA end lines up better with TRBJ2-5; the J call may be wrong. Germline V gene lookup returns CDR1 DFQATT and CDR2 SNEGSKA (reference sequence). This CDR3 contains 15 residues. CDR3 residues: CSARRGSGIGETQYF. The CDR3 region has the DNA TGCAGTGCTAGGAGGGGTAGCGGTATTGGAGAGACCCAGTACTTC.

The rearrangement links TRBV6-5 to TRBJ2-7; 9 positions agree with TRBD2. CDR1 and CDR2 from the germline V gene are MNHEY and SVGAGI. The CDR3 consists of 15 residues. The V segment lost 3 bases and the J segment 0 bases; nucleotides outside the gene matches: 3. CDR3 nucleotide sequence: TGTGCCAGCAGTTATCATAGCGGGAGCTCCTACGAGCAGTACTTC. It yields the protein CASSYHSGSSYEQYF.

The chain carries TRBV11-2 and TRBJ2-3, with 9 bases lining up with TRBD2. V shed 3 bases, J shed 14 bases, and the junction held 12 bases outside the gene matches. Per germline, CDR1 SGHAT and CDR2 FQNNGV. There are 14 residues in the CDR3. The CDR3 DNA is TGTGCCAGCAGCTTTAGCGGGAGCTTTAGATACGCGTATTTT. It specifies CASSFSGSFRYAYF.

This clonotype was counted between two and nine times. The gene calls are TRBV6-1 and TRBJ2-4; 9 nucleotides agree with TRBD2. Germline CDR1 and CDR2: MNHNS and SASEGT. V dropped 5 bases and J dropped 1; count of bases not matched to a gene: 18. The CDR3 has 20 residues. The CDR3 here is CASSPRTSASGALAKNIQYF. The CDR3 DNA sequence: TGTGCCAGCAGTCCCCGGACTAGCGCGAGTGGGGCATTGGCCAAAAACATTCAGTACTTC.

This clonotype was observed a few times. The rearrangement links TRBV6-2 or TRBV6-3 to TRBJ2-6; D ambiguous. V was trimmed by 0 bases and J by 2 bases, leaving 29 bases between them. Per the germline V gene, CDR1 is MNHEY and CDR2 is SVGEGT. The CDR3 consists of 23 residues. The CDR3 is CASSYSVLNPPGSERTGANVLTF. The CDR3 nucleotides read TGTGCCAGCAGTTACTCCGTCTTAAACCCTCCGGGTTCAGAACGGACTGGGGCCAACGTCCTGACTTTC.

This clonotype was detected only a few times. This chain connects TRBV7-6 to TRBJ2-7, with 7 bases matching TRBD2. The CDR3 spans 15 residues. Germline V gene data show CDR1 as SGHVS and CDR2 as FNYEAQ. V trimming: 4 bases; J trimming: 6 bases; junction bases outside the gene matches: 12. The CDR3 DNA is TGTGCCAGCAGCTCTACAGCGGGAAGAGACCCCGAGCAGTACTTC. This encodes CASSSTAGRDPEQYF.

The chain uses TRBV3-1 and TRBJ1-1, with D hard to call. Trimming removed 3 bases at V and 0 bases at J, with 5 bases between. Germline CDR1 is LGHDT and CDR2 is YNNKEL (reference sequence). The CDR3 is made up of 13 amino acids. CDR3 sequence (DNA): TGTGCCAGCAGCCAGGGGATGAACACTGAAGCTTTCTTT. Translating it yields CASSQGMNTEAFF.

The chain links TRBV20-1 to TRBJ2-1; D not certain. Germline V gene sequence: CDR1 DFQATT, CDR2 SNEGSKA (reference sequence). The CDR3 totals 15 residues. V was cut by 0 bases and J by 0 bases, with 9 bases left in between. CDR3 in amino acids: CSARDPVSSYNEQFF. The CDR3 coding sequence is TGCAGTGCTAGAGATCCGGTGAGCTCCTACAATGAGCAGTTCTTC.

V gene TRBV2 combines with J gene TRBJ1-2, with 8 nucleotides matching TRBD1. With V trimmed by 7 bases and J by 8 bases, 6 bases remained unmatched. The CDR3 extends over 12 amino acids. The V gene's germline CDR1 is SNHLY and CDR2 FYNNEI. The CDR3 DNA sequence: TGTGCCAGCACCCTGACAGGGGACGGCTACACCTTC. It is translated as CASTLTGDGYTF.

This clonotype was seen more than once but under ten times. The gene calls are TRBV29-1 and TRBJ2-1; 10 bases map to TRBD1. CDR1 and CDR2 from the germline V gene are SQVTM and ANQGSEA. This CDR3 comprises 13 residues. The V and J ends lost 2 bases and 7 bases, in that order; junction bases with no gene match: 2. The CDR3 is CSVEKDRGNEQFF. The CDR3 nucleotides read TGCAGCGTTGAAAAGGACAGGGGGAATGAGCAGTTCTTC.

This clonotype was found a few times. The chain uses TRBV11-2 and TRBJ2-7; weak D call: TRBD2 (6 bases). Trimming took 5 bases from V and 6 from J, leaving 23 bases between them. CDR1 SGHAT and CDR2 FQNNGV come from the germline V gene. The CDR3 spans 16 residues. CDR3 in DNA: TGTGCCAGCAGCCCCGGGGCTAGCCGCGGGGTAGGCGAGCAGTACTTC. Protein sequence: CASSPGASRGVGEQYF.